This T cell receptor (beta chain) was found in a study of cytomegalovirus exposure and HLA in healthy donors. In the study overall: Earlier, 100 million or so unique TCR beta sequences were recovered from around 190 million T cells by an analysis.

Researchers ran the PCR with 60 Vbeta and 13 Jbeta primers. Libraries were prepared by immunoSEQ multiplex PCR; TCRdb keeps only in-frame clonotypes and omits some of them. The sample lists under 130,000 clones, around 65% occurring once. The CDR3 contains 13 residues. The V end was cut by 3 bases, the J end by 4 bases, with 9 bases between. Per the germline V gene, CDR1 is LNHDA and CDR2 is SQIVND (reference sequence). As to this clone: The antigen remains undetermined.

Findings and limits, study-wide: Of the V segments, some could not be distinguished, including TRBV6-2 and TRBV6-3, and were excluded. Within the data, a cluster of highly shared sequence variants was likely a sequencing artifact. It was shown in a later analysis that HLA-associated TCR beta chains were more clonally expanded than other, equally common chains.

The receptor's source is a woman aged 50 to 65 in good health and CMV-seronegative. The V gene is TRBV19, the J gene TRBJ1-2; D uncertain. The source material was PBMCs. The CDR3 sequence: CASSMGSGYGYTF. The CDR3 DNA is TGTGCCAGTAGTATGGGAAGCGGCTATGGCTACACCTTC.